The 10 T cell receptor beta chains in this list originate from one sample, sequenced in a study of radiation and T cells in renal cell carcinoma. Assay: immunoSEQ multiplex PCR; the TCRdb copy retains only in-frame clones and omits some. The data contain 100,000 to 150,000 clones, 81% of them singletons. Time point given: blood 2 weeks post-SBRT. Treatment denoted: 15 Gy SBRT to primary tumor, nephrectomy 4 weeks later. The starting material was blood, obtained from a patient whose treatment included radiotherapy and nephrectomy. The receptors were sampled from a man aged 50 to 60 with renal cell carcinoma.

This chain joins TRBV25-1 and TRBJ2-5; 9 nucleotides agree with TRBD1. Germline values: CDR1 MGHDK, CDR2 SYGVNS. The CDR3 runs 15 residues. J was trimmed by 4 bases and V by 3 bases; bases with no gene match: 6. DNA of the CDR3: TGTGCCAGCAGTGATGGGACAGGGCTGGGAGAGACCCAGTACTTC. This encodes CASSDGTGLGETQYF.

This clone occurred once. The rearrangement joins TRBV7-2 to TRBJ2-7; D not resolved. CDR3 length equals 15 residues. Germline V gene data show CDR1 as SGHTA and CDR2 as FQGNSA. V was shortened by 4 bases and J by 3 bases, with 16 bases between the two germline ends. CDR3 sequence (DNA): TGTGCCAGCAGCTCCTCGGCCGAGCCCCTCTACGAGCAGTACTTC. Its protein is CASSSSAEPLYEQYF.

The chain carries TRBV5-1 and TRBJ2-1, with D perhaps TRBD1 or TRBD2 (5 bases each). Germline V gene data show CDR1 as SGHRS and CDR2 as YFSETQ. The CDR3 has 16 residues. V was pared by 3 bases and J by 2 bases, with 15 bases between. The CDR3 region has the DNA TGCGCCAGCAGCTATTTGGGGGACGGCACCTACAATGAGCAGTTCTTC. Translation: CASSYLGDGTYNEQFF. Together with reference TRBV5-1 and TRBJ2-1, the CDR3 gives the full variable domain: KAGVTQTPRYLIKTRGQQVTLSCSPISGHRSVSWYQQTPGQGLQFLFEYFSETQRNKGNFPGRFSGRQFSNSRSEMNVSTLELGDSALYLCASSYLGDGTYNEQFFGPGTRLTVL.

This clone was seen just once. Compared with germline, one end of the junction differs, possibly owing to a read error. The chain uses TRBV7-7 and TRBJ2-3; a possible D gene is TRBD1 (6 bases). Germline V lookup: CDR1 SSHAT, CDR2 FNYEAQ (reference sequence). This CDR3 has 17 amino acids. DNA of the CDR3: TGTGCTAGCAGCGACAAAACTTGGACAGTCGCCGGAGATACGCAGTATTTT. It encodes CASSDKTWTVAGDTQYF.

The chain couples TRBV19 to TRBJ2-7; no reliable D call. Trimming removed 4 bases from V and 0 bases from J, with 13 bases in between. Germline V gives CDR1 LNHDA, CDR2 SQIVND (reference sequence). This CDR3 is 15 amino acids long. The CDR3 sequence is CASSREGMTSYEQYF. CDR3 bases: TGTGCCAGTAGTAGGGAAGGGATGACCTCCTACGAGCAGTACTTC. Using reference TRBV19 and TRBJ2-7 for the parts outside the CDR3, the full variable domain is DGGITQSPKYLFRKEGQNVTLSCEQNLNHDAMYWYRQDPGQGLRLIYYSQIVNDFQKGDIAEGYSVSREKKESFPLTVTSAQKNPTAFYLCASSREGMTSYEQYFGPGTRLTVT.

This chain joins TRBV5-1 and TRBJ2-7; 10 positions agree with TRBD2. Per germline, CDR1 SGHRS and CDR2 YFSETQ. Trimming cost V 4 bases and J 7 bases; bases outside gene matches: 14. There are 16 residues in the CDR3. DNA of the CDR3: TGCGCCAGCAGCCTGCGGACTAGCGGCAGATCGGGGGAGCAGTACTTC. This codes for CASSLRTSGRSGEQYF.

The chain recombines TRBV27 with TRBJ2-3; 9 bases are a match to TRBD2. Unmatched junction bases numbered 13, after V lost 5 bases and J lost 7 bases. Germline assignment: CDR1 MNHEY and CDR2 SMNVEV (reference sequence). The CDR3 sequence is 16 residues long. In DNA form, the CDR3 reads TGTGCCAGCAGTAAACAGGGTGCGGGAGGGCTGAATACGCAGTATTTT. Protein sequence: CASSKQGAGGLNTQYF.

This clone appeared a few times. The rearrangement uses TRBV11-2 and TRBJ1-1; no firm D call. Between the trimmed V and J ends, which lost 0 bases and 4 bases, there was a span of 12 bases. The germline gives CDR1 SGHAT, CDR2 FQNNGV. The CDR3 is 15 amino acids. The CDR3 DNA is TGTGCCAGCAGCTTAGATTGGGGATCGGGCACTGAAGCTTTCTTT. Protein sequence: CASSLDWGSGTEAFF.

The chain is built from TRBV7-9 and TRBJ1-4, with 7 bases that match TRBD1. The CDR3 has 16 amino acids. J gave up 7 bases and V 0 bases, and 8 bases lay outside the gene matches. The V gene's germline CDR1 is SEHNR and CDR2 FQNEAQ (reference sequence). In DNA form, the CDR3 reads TGTGCCAGCAGCTTAGCTTACAGGGGCGGCGGTGAAAAACTGTTTTTT. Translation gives CASSLAYRGGGEKLFF.

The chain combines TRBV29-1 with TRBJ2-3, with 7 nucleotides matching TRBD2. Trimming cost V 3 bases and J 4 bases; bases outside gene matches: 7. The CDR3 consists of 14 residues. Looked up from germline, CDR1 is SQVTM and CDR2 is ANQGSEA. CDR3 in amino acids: CSVEGGRGADTQYF. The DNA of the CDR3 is TGCAGCGTTGAGGGAGGGAGAGGCGCAGATACGCAGTATTTT.